The 15 T cell receptor beta chains below come from one sample, sequenced in a study of blood T cell repertoires in COVID-19. Sequenced by immunoSEQ multiplex PCR; TCRdb stores in-frame clones only, minus some. The sample has about 13,000 clones, under 95% seen once. The source material was peripheral blood. These receptors originate from a human donor in a cohort sampled during active COVID-19.

J is TRBJ2-1 and V is TRBV27; 10 nucleotides align to TRBD2. The CDR3 runs to 14 residues. Germline-derived CDR1 and CDR2 are MNHEY and SMNVEV (reference sequence). The V segment lost 5 bases and the J segment 4 bases; nucleotides outside the gene matches: 2. CDR3 sequence (DNA): TGTGCCAGCAGTGTAGCGGGAGGATACAATGAGCAGTTCTTC. This translates into CASSVAGGYNEQFF.

The genes are TRBV7-6 and TRBJ2-3; the match to TRBD1 covers 9 bases. The length of the CDR3 is 16 residues. The V and J ends lost 5 bases and 1 base, in that order; junction bases with no gene match: 7. CDR1 SGHVS and CDR2 FNYEAQ come from the germline V gene. CDR3 sequence (DNA): TGTGCCAGCAGCCTCAACAGGGGGCAAGGCACAGATACGCAGTATTTT. Its translation is CASSLNRGQGTDTQYF.

As to this clone: At one boundary the junction diverges from the germline segment, which might be a read error. V usage is TRBV4-2 and J usage is TRBJ2-7; 11 nucleotides match TRBD2. The CDR3 has 13 amino acids. CDR1 is LGHNA, CDR2 YNFKEQ, per germline. As DNA, the CDR3 is TGTGCCAGCAGCCAAGATCGACTAGCGGGGACCAGCTTC. This encodes CASSQDRLAGTSF.

CDR3 loop: CASSLERAGPNTGELFF. The CDR3 DNA reads as TGTGCCAGCAGCTTAGAACGAGCGGGGCCCAACACCGGGGAGCTGTTTTTT. The V gene is TRBV7-2, the J gene TRBJ2-2, with 7 bases aligning to TRBD2. Per the germline V gene, CDR1 is SGHTA and CDR2 is FQGNSA. Unmatched junction bases numbered 7, after V lost 1 base and J lost 2 bases. This CDR3 has 17 residues.

This clone was seen a single time. The V call is TRBV27, the J call TRBJ2-3, with 7 bases that match TRBD2. J lost 7 bases, V lost 2 bases, and 6 bases had no gene match. From germline, CDR1 is MNHEY and CDR2 SMNVEV (reference sequence). The CDR3 totals 14 residues. The CDR3 DNA follows: TGTGCCAGCAGTTTAGCGGGAGTAGGCAATACGCAGTATTTT. This translates into CASSLAGVGNTQYF.

The chain links TRBV6-2 or TRBV6-3 to TRBJ2-2; 7 positions match TRBD2. This CDR3 comprises 14 residues. The V gene's germline CDR1 is MNHEY and CDR2 SVGEGT. V was clipped by 5 bases and J by 4 bases; unmatched bases: 4. The CDR3 bases are TGTGCCAGCAGTCAGCGGGGACTCACCGGGGAGCTGTTTTTT. Residues: CASSQRGLTGELFF.

The V gene is TRBV5-1, the J gene TRBJ2-1, with a weak D call TRBD1 (5 bases). V shed 0 bases and J shed 6 bases, with 10 bases lying between them. Germline V CDR1 and CDR2: SGHRS, YFSETQ. This CDR3 region has 14 residues. The CDR3 loop reads CASSLGRVINEQFF. DNA of the CDR3: TGCGCCAGCAGCTTGGGCAGGGTAATCAATGAGCAGTTCTTC.

V usage is TRBV5-1 and J usage is TRBJ2-7; D is unclear. The CDR3 consists of 15 residues. The V end lost 6 bases, the J end lost 3 bases, and 19 bases lay between the germline ends. Germline lookup yields CDR1 SGHRS and CDR2 YFSETQ. CDR3 bases: TGCGCCAGCACCCCCTCTGGGCCCTCCCTCTACGAGCAGTACTTC. Translating it yields CASTPSGPSLYEQYF.

The J gene is TRBJ1-5, the V gene TRBV28; D unresolved. Trimming cost V 5 bases and J 1 base, with 18 bases left between them. Germline V gene data show CDR1 as MDHEN and CDR2 as SYDVKM. The CDR3 length is 17 residues. The DNA for the CDR3 is TGTGCCAGCAGTCTAAGCGGGATCCTGGGCAGCAATCAGCCCCAGCATTTT. Residues: CASSLSGILGSNQPQHF.

This chain links TRBV6-2 or TRBV6-3 with TRBJ1-5, with 7 nucleotides matching TRBD1. Germline assignment: CDR1 MNHEY and CDR2 SVGEGT. Trimming removed 5 bases from V and 7 bases from J; junction bases left unmatched: 2. This CDR3 region has 12 residues. The CDR3 spells CASSTGVQPQHF. CDR3 DNA sequence: TGTGCCAGCAGTACAGGGGTCCAGCCCCAGCATTTT.

This chain uses TRBV30 with TRBJ2-5; D possibly corresponds to TRBD1 (6 bases). Germline V lookup: CDR1 GTSNPN, CDR2 SVGIG (reference sequence). The CDR3 is 15 amino acids. Trimming shortened V by 1 base and J by 1 base, and 13 bases separated the two germline ends. The CDR3 region is CAWSGQTGTQETQYF. The CDR3 coding sequence is TGTGCCTGGAGTGGACAAACAGGGACCCAAGAGACCCAGTACTTC.

V is TRBV6-5 and J is TRBJ1-2, with 9 positions matching TRBD1. Germline assignment: CDR1 MNHEY and CDR2 SVGAGI. The CDR3 extends over 12 amino acids. The V gene end was trimmed by 8 bases and the J gene end by 2 bases; junction bases not matched to a gene: 0. CDR3 nucleotides: TGTGCCAGCGGGACAGGGAACTATGGCTACACCTTC. Translation gives CASGTGNYGYTF.

The gene calls are TRBV28 and TRBJ1-4; TRBD1 matches at 10 bases. The CDR3 consists of 14 residues. Germline CDR1 and CDR2: MDHEN and SYDVKM. V dropped 6 bases and J dropped 5; count of bases not matched to a gene: 3. This CDR3 is CASRPGQGNEKLFF. CDR3 nucleotides: TGTGCCAGCAGACCGGGACAGGGGAATGAAAAACTGTTTTTT. The whole variable domain, filled in from reference TRBV28 and TRBJ1-4, reads DVKVTQSSRYLVKRTGEKVFLECVQDMDHENMFWYRQDPGLGLRLIYFSYDVKMKEKGDIPEGYSVSREKKERFSLILESASTNQTSMYLCASRPGQGNEKLFFGSGTQLSVL.

This clone was seen only once. This rearrangement joins TRBV30 to TRBJ2-5; D might be TRBD2 (6 bases). Germline loops: CDR1 GTSNPN, CDR2 SVGIG (reference sequence). The CDR3 consists of 15 residues. V shed 1 base and J shed 7 bases, with 19 bases lying between them. CDR3 residues: CAWSARGSIPGTQYF. The CDR3, as DNA: TGTGCCTGGAGTGCTCGGGGGTCAATACCAGGGACCCAGTACTTC.

The rearrangement links TRBV27 to TRBJ2-7, with D possibly being TRBD1 (6 bases). This CDR3 is built from 14 residues. V dropped 3 bases and J dropped 0 bases, with 9 bases sitting between them. The V gene's germline CDR1 is MNHEY and CDR2 SMNVEV (reference sequence). As DNA, the CDR3 is TGTGCCAGCAGTTTCAAGGACAGCTCCTACGAGCAGTACTTC. Its translation is CASSFKDSSYEQYF.